This T cell receptor beta chain was captured by sequencing in a study of OX40 agonist ivuxolimab in advanced cancers. Regarding the study in general: Ivuxolimab was a fully human IgG2 agonistic monoclonal antibody targeting the costimulatory receptor OX40 (CD134). Of the approximately 50 dose-escalation patients, hepatocellular carcinoma was present in around 20, melanoma in approximately 15, renal cell carcinoma in 9 and head and neck cancer in 9. The paper covers the monotherapy dose-escalation part of the phase I ivuxolimab trial, which included N of about 50 patients. In the dose-escalation cohort, nearly 85% of patients were male, and the mean age was approximately 60 years with a range of roughly 23 to 90. Intravenous ivuxolimab was administered to patients every 2 weeks at six dose levels: 0.01, 0.1, 0.3, 1.5, 3 and 10 mg/kg. Prior anti-PD-1, anti-PD-L1 or anti-CTLA-4 therapy was permitted, and checkpoint inhibitors had been received by more than 35% of dose-escalation patients. The purpose of peripheral TCRbeta sequencing was to test whether ivuxolimab changed TCR sequence diversity and led to clonal T-cell expansion. Three dose-escalation patients achieved partial responses, one with hepatocellular carcinoma and two with cutaneous melanoma.

The trial excluded patients who had a history of autoimmune disease or were on systemic immunosuppression. Peripheral blood for TCR sequencing was drawn from every dose cohort at baseline, at cycle 4 day 1 and at cycle 7 day 1. Samples came from an open-label, multicenter, first-in-human phase I dose-escalation trial of ivuxolimab. The trial enrolled adults with locally advanced or metastatic head and neck squamous cell, hepatocellular, melanoma or renal cell carcinoma. Before TCR sequencing, CD4+ T cells and CD8+ T cells were sorted from peripheral blood as separate populations. V loses 2 bases, J loses 5 bases, and the germline ends lie 19 bases apart. CDR1 MNHEY and CDR2 SMNVEV were looked up in the germline V gene (reference sequence). The CDR3 runs 17 amino acids, cysteine and phenylalanine included. Of the read, only the CDR3 DNA is kept; its 51 bases are in frame from base 1. Beyond this particular receptor, the publication reports: After ivuxolimab, more expanded clones were found on average in CD8+ T cells than in CD4+ T cells. At doses of 0.1 to 3.0 mg/kg, clonal expansion of both CD4+ and CD8+ blood T cells was observed from baseline to week 6. Low levels of normalized T-cell clonal expansion were also seen in some nonresponding patients. Antigen specificity was not determined for the clonally expanded peripheral T cells. In the 0.1-3.0 mg/kg groups, partial responders were among the patients with the lowest normalized peripheral clonal expansion, particularly in CD8+ T cells.

To sequence the TCRbeta CDR3 region, genomic DNA was isolated from the sorted cells. TCRbeta CDR3 regions were sequenced using the immunoSEQ Assay. In TCRdb, the immuneACCESS table is reduced to in-frame sequences with V and J assigned. These tables do not hold every clone; where another copy was compared, an unresolved V gene accounts for under half, and the others remain unexplained. The sample table records around 70,000 clones; just over 85% of these occur just once. The top ten clones comprise 2.5% to 3% of the sample. With regard to this clone: The antigen this receptor binds is unknown. There are no base qualities to consult, and no much larger clone falls within one base.

Sequences were derived from CD4+ or CD8+ T cells sorted from blood, sampled in a trial of the OX40 agonist ivuxolimab. The TCR was taken from an adult with an advanced solid tumor such as melanoma, head and neck, liver or kidney cancer. This receptor chain uses TRBV27 and TRBJ2-1; TRBD1 might be the D gene, on 7 matching bases. CDR3 protein: CASSLDVRRGPHNEQFF. The nucleotides read TGTGCCAGCAGTTTAGACGTCCGGAGGGGGCCCCACAATGAGCAGTTCTTC.